The 32 T cell receptor beta chains listed next were all sequenced from one sample in a study of T cells in Graves' hyperthyroidism and ophthalmopathy. Amplification yielded TCR beta CDR3 regions, with RNA transcripts as the source. Using the HTBI primer set, a first-round RT-PCR was run on the TCR CDR3. Each CDR3 protein is one row after TCRdb ran MiXCR on the multiplex PCR reads. This repertoire shows about 600,000 distinct CDR3 sequences, 14% found once; its top ten account for less than 9%. Sequences were obtained from blood. Receptors originate from a woman aged 18-29 years with Graves' ophthalmopathy.

The sample holds many counts of this clonotype. J is TRBJ1-1 and V is TRBV5-1; a weak D match, TRBD1 (5 bases). This CDR3 contains 14 residues. Germline V gene lookup returns CDR1 SGHRS and CDR2 YFSETQ. The V end was cut by 4 bases, the J end by 4 bases, with 14 bases between. This CDR3 reads CASSPNTGGTEAFF. The DNA of the CDR3 is TGCGCCAGCAGCCCCAACACTGGGGGCACTGAAGCTTTCTTT.

This clonotype was detected many times. The genes are TRBV20-1 and TRBJ2-1; D possibly corresponds to TRBD2 (5 bases). Germline CDR1 DFQATT, CDR2 SNEGSKA (reference sequence). V dropped 5 bases and J dropped 3 bases, with 8 bases sitting between them. There are 12 residues in the CDR3. DNA for the CDR3: TGCAGTGCTCTGACTAACTACAATGAGCAGTTCTTC. Residues: CSALTNYNEQFF.

This clonotype showed up many times. The chain carries TRBV28 and TRBJ2-5; perhaps TRBD1 as D (6 bases). This CDR3 has 13 amino acids. Germline lookup yields CDR1 MDHEN and CDR2 SYDVKM. Trimming stripped 10 bases from V and 1 base from J, with 13 bases between. As DNA, the CDR3 is TGTGCCACTATACCACAGGGCCAAGAGACCCAGTACTTC. Its translation: CATIPQGQETQYF.

The sample holds many counts of this clonotype. The chain is built from TRBV12-3 or TRBV12-4 and TRBJ2-7; the match to TRBD2 covers 8 bases. V gave up 5 bases and J gave up 6 bases; unmatched junction bases: 9. The CDR3 is 14 amino acids. The CDR3 loop is CASSRDGRASEQYF. The CDR3 DNA reads TGTGCCAGCAGTAGGGACGGGAGGGCTTCCGAGCAGTACTTC.

The chain has TRBV20-1 and TRBJ2-7, with a possible D match to TRBD1 (6 bases). CDR1 is DFQATT, CDR2 SNEGSKA, per germline (reference sequence). This CDR3 has 16 residues. The V and J ends lost 5 bases and 2 bases respectively, with 22 bases between them. The CDR3 protein is CSAGWGTYRTAYEQYF. DNA for the CDR3: TGCAGTGCTGGATGGGGCACGTACCGGACAGCCTACGAGCAGTACTTC.

The chain links TRBV3-1 to TRBJ1-2; D uncertain. V gave up 0 bases and J gave up 4 bases, with 12 bases separating them. Per germline, CDR1 LGHDT and CDR2 YNNKEL (reference sequence). This CDR3 comprises 15 residues. CDR3 protein: CASSQEARGAYGYTF. The CDR3 nucleotides are TGTGCCAGCAGCCAAGAGGCCCGGGGTGCCTATGGCTACACCTTC. Together with reference TRBV3-1 and TRBJ1-2, the CDR3 gives the full variable domain: DTAVSQTPKYLVTQMGNDKSIKCEQNLGHDTMYWYKQDSKKFLKIMFSYNNKELIINETVPNRFSPKSPDKAHLNLHINSLELGDSAVYFCASSQEARGAYGYTFGSGTRLTVV.

The chain is built from TRBV14 and TRBJ2-2; 9 nucleotides align to TRBD2. The CDR3 contains 19 residues. After removal of 0 bases from V and 5 bases from J, the junction contained 13 bases not matched to a gene. Looked up from germline, CDR1 is SGHDN and CDR2 is FVKESK. CDR3: CASSQDPDSGSWRTGELFF. CDR3 in DNA: TGTGCCAGCAGCCAAGACCCTGATAGCGGGAGCTGGAGGACCGGGGAGCTGTTTTTT.

The J gene is TRBJ1-1, the V gene TRBV27, with D maybe TRBD1 (6 bases). Germline V CDR1 and CDR2: MNHEY, SMNVEV (reference sequence). The CDR3 is made up of 16 amino acids. Between the trimmed V and J ends, which lost 6 bases and 6 bases, there was a span of 23 bases. The CDR3 is CASRAPLRRGGSEAFF. In DNA form, the CDR3 reads TGTGCCAGCAGGGCTCCGCTTCGCCGGGGGGGCTCTGAAGCTTTCTTT.

This clonotype was counted ten times or more. This chain connects TRBV7-8 to TRBJ1-1; perhaps TRBD1 as D (6 bases). Trimming took 5 bases from V and 4 from J, leaving 17 bases between them. CDR1 SGHVS and CDR2 FQNEAQ come from the germline V gene. The CDR3 loop spans 15 amino acids. Written as DNA, the CDR3 is TGTGCCAGCAGCCACTTCAGGGGCCGAGGCACTGAAGCTTTCTTT. It encodes CASSHFRGRGTEAFF.

The chain links TRBV29-1 to TRBJ2-7, with unresolved D. V lost 4 bases and J 3 bases, leaving 13 bases between the germline ends. The CDR3 consists of 13 residues. The germline V gene encodes CDR1 SQVTM and CDR2 ANQGSEA. CDR3 DNA: TGCAGCGTTGTCCCTGACGCTAACTACGAGCAGTACTTC. Translation gives CSVVPDANYEQYF.

There are many counts of this clonotype. The chain combines TRBV20-1 with TRBJ1-5, with 7 bases aligning to TRBD1. The CDR3 runs to 15 residues. Germline V CDR1 and CDR2: DFQATT, SNEGSKA (reference sequence). Trimming took 1 base from V and 6 from J; bases not matched to a gene: 9. The CDR3 DNA reads TGCAGTGCTAGAGCATACGGACCAGGGGGTCAGCCCCAGCATTTT. Residues: CSARAYGPGGQPQHF.

The V call is TRBV14, the J call TRBJ1-2, with D possibly being TRBD1 (5 bases). The CDR3 consists of 16 residues. V lost 1 base to trimming and J lost 0 bases, with 12 bases between them. CDR1 is SGHDN, CDR2 FVKESK, per germline. The CDR3 reads CASSQVGGGANYGYTF. CDR3 bases: TGTGCCAGCAGCCAAGTAGGCGGAGGGGCTAACTATGGCTACACCTTC.

On this clonotype: This may be a read error, as it is one base from a much larger clone. The genes are TRBV5-1 and TRBJ1-1; D may be TRBD1 (5 bases). The V gene's germline CDR1 is SGHRS and CDR2 YFSETQ. The CDR3 extends over 15 amino acids. The CDR3 loop reads CAGSLRRGQNTEAFF. CDR3 nucleotides: TGCGCCGGCAGCTTACGAAGGGGCCAGAACACTGAAGCTTTCTTT.

This clonotype has a count of ten or more. The genes are TRBV7-2 and TRBJ1-6; TRBD1 agrees at 9 bases. J lost 8 bases, V lost 6 bases, and 8 bases had no gene match. The CDR3 is made up of 15 amino acids. Germline V gene lookup returns CDR1 SGHTA and CDR2 FQGNSA. CDR3: CASRSGTGHHSPLHF. The CDR3 DNA follows: TGTGCCAGCAGATCCGGGACAGGGCATCATTCACCCCTCCACTTT.

In this sample, this clonotype turned up many times. The chain employs TRBV15 and TRBJ2-3; TRBD2 matches at 8 bases. V gave up 3 bases and J gave up 5 bases; unmatched junction bases: 13. The CDR3 runs 17 residues. Germline-derived CDR1 and CDR2 are LNHNV and YYDKDF (reference sequence). The DNA for the CDR3 is TGTGCCACCAGCAGGGATAGGACTAGCCGGAGGGGAGATACGCAGTATTTT. It specifies CATSRDRTSRRGDTQYF.

At least ten counts were recorded for this clonotype. The chain employs TRBV15 and TRBJ2-1; the D call may be TRBD1 or TRBD2 (6 bases each). In germline, CDR1 is LNHNV, CDR2 YYDKDF (reference sequence). This CDR3 comprises 16 residues. The V and J ends lost 0 bases and 8 bases respectively, with 17 bases between them. Here the CDR3 DNA reads TGTGCCACCAGCAGAGAGAAAGGGGGGCTGAGCCATGAGCAGTTCTTC. Its translation is CATSREKGGLSHEQFF.

Note on this clonotype: Possible read error: a much larger clone is one base away. V and J are TRBV7-9 and TRBJ1-5, with 7 bases identical to TRBD1. CDR1 is SEHNR, CDR2 FQNEAQ, per germline (reference sequence). The CDR3 extends over 15 amino acids. V was pared by 5 bases and J by 0 bases, with 4 bases of the junction left unmatched. CDR3: CASSRDSFSNQPQHF. The CDR3 DNA reads as TGTGCCAGCAGCCGGGACAGCTTTAGCAATCAGCCCCAGCATTTT.

This clonotype occurred a few times. V is TRBV20-1 and J is TRBJ2-5; D not resolved. The CDR3 consists of 12 residues. Germline CDR1 DFQATT, CDR2 SNEGSKA (reference sequence). The V and J ends lost 2 bases and 2 bases respectively, with 6 bases between them. The CDR3 sequence: CSARMGQETQYF. The CDR3 DNA follows: TGCAGTGCTAGAATGGGGCAAGAGACCCAGTACTTC.

This clonotype has more than one count but fewer than ten. The chain employs TRBV20-1 and TRBJ2-5; 8 positions agree with TRBD1. Trimming at V came to 0 bases and at J to 4 bases, leaving 10 bases not matched to a gene. The V gene's germline CDR1 is DFQATT and CDR2 SNEGSKA (reference sequence). CDR3 length: 16 amino acids. Written as DNA, the CDR3 is TGCAGTGCTAGAGACCCGTTAACAGGGGGAGGAGAGACCCAGTACTTC. This translates into CSARDPLTGGGETQYF.

This chain uses TRBV19 with TRBJ1-4; the match to TRBD1 covers 8 bases. This CDR3 is 13 amino acids long. The trim removed 8 bases at V and 8 bases at J, leaving 7 bases unmatched. Germline V gene sequence: CDR1 LNHDA, CDR2 SQIVND (reference sequence). CDR3 in amino acids: CASPDRVGEKLFF. In DNA, the CDR3 is TGTGCCAGTCCGGACAGGGTCGGAGAAAAACTGTTTTTT. Drawing the rest from reference TRBV19 and TRBJ1-4, the complete variable domain is DGGITQSPKYLFRKEGQNVTLSCEQNLNHDAMYWYRQDPGQGLRLIYYSQIVNDFQKGDIAEGYSVSREKKESFPLTVTSAQKNPTAFYLCASPDRVGEKLFFGSGTQLSVL.

The sample holds many counts of this clonotype. V usage is TRBV7-3 and J usage is TRBJ2-3; D gene unclear. The CDR3 is 13 residues long. Trimming left V 6 bases short and J 3 bases short, with 10 bases between. Per germline, CDR1 SGHTA and CDR2 FQGTGA. The DNA for the CDR3 is TGTGCCAGCAGTTCAATAACGACAGATACGCAGTATTTT. Translated, it gives CASSSITTDTQYF. Full variable domain (rest looked up from reference TRBV7-3 and TRBJ2-3): GAGVSQTPSNKVTEKGKYVELRCDPISGHTALYWYRQSLGQGPEFLIYFQGTGAADDSGLPNDRFFAVRPEGSVSTLKIQRTERGDSAVYLCASSSITTDTQYFGPGTRLTVL.

The chain employs TRBV5-1 and TRBJ2-5, with 8 bases identical to TRBD2. The J segment lost 8 bases and the V segment lost 6 bases, leaving 12 bases of the junction unmatched. The CDR3 sequence is 14 residues long. Germline CDR1 is SGHRS and CDR2 is YFSETQ. The CDR3 sequence is CASNKDGGAGTQYF. The CDR3 region has the DNA TGCGCCAGCAACAAGGACGGGGGGGCCGGTACCCAGTACTTC.

This clonotype was detected ten times or more. The rearrangement joins TRBV2 to TRBJ1-5, with no clear D. The ends were cut back, 9 bases at V and 6 bases at J, with 12 bases in the middle. The CDR3 is made up of 12 amino acids. CDR1 is SNHLY and CDR2 is FYNNEI in the germline V gene. The CDR3 DNA reads as TGTGCCAGTGGGATTGTCGGTCAGCCCCAGCATTTT. Amino acids: CASGIVGQPQHF.

Many counts were recorded for this clonotype. This chain uses TRBV6-5 with TRBJ2-1; D not resolved. Per germline, CDR1 MNHEY and CDR2 SVGAGI. Trimming took off 0 bases at V and 2 bases at J, with 14 bases between the two ends. The CDR3 extends over 17 amino acids. This CDR3 reads CASSYSIYGGAYNEQFF. The CDR3 region has the DNA TGTGCCAGCAGTTACTCGATCTACGGTGGGGCCTACAATGAGCAGTTCTTC.

This clonotype showed up many times. The V call is TRBV20-1, the J call TRBJ2-7; D tentatively fits TRBD1 or TRBD2 (5 bases each). V lost 6 bases to trimming and J lost 0 bases, with 9 bases between them. This CDR3 has 12 residues. Germline assignment: CDR1 DFQATT and CDR2 SNEGSKA (reference sequence). For the CDR3, the DNA is TGCAGTGCGCCGGGGCTCTCCTACGAGCAGTACTTC. Its translation: CSAPGLSYEQYF.

This clonotype was counted a few times. V is TRBV7-9 and J is TRBJ1-4; D might be TRBD1 (5 bases). Deletions cut 2 bases from V and 5 bases from J, with 15 bases between. This CDR3 spans 16 amino acids. In germline, CDR1 is SEHNR, CDR2 FQNEAQ (reference sequence). CDR3 loop: CASSLTAPGQNEKLFF. CDR3 bases: TGTGCCAGCAGCTTAACGGCACCAGGACAAAATGAAAAACTGTTTTTT.

This clonotype showed up just a few times. J is TRBJ1-3 and V is TRBV28; D is undetermined. Germline assignment: CDR1 MDHEN and CDR2 SYDVKM. The CDR3 is 14 amino acids. V lost 5 bases to trimming and J lost 0 bases, with 8 bases between them. The CDR3 coding sequence is TGTGCCAGCAGTGTACAAACCTCTGGAAACACCATATATTTT. Translated: CASSVQTSGNTIYF.

This clonotype has a count of ten or more. V gene TRBV6-2 or TRBV6-3 combines with J gene TRBJ2-1; D uncertain. V shed 2 bases and J shed 6 bases, with 14 bases lying between them. This CDR3 has 15 residues. Germline CDR1 reads MNHEY; CDR2 reads SVGEGT. CDR3 sequence reads: CASSYLLGFPNEQFF. The CDR3 coding sequence is TGTGCCAGCAGTTACCTCTTGGGATTCCCCAATGAGCAGTTCTTC.

Many counts were recorded for this clonotype. The chain carries TRBV10-3 and TRBJ2-3, with a weak D call TRBD1 (6 bases). This CDR3 contains 16 residues. The ends were cut back, 6 bases at V and 0 bases at J, with 16 bases in the middle. Germline loops: CDR1 ENHRY, CDR2 SYGVKD. CDR3 protein: CAIRRTVTASTDTQYF. The CDR3, as DNA: TGTGCCATCAGGAGGACAGTAACCGCTAGCACAGATACGCAGTATTTT.

The V call is TRBV27, the J call TRBJ2-1, with 10 nucleotides matching TRBD2. Germline lookup yields CDR1 MNHEY and CDR2 SMNVEV (reference sequence). The V gene end was trimmed by 3 bases and the J gene end by 4 bases; junction bases not matched to a gene: 6. The CDR3 is made up of 16 amino acids. CDR3 sequence (DNA): TGTGCCAGCAGTTTTGAAGGACTAGCGGCTTACAATGAGCAGTTCTTC. Amino acids: CASSFEGLAAYNEQFF.

The chain joins TRBV10-3 to TRBJ2-3; 8 bases match TRBD2. CDR3 length: 13 residues. V trimming: 6 bases; J trimming: 3 bases; junction bases outside the gene matches: 2. CDR1 and CDR2 from the germline V gene are ENHRY and SYGVKD. The DNA of the CDR3 is TGTGCCATCAGCGGACTAGCTACAGATACGCAGTATTTT. Amino acid sequence: CAISGLATDTQYF.

This rearrangement joins TRBV4-3 to TRBJ2-2; D is undetermined. The germline gives CDR1 LGHNA, CDR2 YSLEER. With 0 bases removed from V and 0 bases from J, the gap between germline ends came to 8 bases. The CDR3 contains 16 residues. This CDR3 is CASSQERLANTGELFF. CDR3 in DNA: TGCGCCAGCAGCCAAGAAAGACTCGCGAACACCGGGGAGCTGTTTTTT.